Sequencing of this TCR beta chain was carried out in a study of T cell responses to AZD1222 COVID-19 vaccine. Study conclusions and caveats: CD4 TCRs associated with vaccination spanned spike, dominating at 160-218 and 743-854. Only six AZD1222 recipients tested seropositive at baseline.

Trimming stripped 2 bases from V and 6 bases from J, with 11 bases between. Germline-derived CDR1 and CDR2 are SGHNT and YENEEA. CDR3 length equals 13 residues. Concerning this clone: The antigen is not known. In the same sample, other DNA sequences code for this CDR3.

The repertoire was sequenced with immunoSEQ multiplex PCR; TCRdb's copy has only in-frame clones and lacks some. Of 180,000 or so clones in the sample, about 91% are singletons; the top ten hold 1% to 1.5%. This receptor was identified in an adult who received the AZD1222 COVID-19 vaccine. This sequence joins TRBV11-3 and TRBJ2-7; TRBD1 might be the D (6 bases). The sample consisted of peripheral blood, taken 28 days after the second AZD1222 dose. CDR3 sequence (DNA): TGTGCCAGCAGCTTAATATCCAGGGGCGAGCAGTACTTC. Translating it yields CASSLISRGEQYF.